The clone carrying this T cell receptor (beta chain) was recorded at least ten times. These data originate in a study of regulatory T cells in long-lasting Graves disease. Time point here: newly diagnosed GD, antithyroid drugs for less than 3 months. PBMCs provided the RNA from which the TCR library was made. Germline CDR1 and CDR2: SNHLY and FYNNEI. The length of the CDR3 is 11 residues. The V end lost 4 bases, the J end lost 8 bases, and 6 bases lay between the germline ends. Arm-PCR of CDR3 regions and iRepertoire HTBI primers were the basis on which TCR beta libraries were built. Using its own MiXCR run on the multiplex PCR reads, TCRdb lists one record per CDR3 protein. The sample includes roughly 530,000 distinct CDR3 sequences, about 16% of them seen just once. The sample was also reused in another study, on T cells in Graves' hyperthyroidism and ophthalmopathy.

The sequences come from peripheral blood mononuclear cells (PBMCs), collected at new diagnosis, from a patient treated with antithyroid drugs. The TCR comes from a woman aged 35-65 years with Graves disease. J is TRBJ2-1 and V is TRBV2; the D is unclear. The CDR3 DNA reads TGTGCCAGCAGTGTTGGGTATGAGCAGTTCTTC. Translated, it gives CASSVGYEQFF.